This T cell receptor (beta chain) was documented in a study of response to subunit inactivated influenza vaccine. The germline gives CDR1 MNHEY, CDR2 SVGEGT. Germline trimming cut 5 bases from V and 5 bases from J; bases unmatched to any gene: 14. This CDR3 contains 16 residues. TCRdb re-derived calls from the RT-PCR reads in MiXCR, one entry per CDR3 protein. The sample contains hundreds of thousands of distinct CDR3 sequences, around 25% of which appear only once. The sequencing here drew on CD4+ T cells sorted from PBMCs, taken 5 days after vaccination. This sequence originates from a man aged 50-60 years who received an inactivated influenza vaccine. The chain links TRBV6-2 or TRBV6-3 to TRBJ2-7; 8 bases agree with TRBD1. Here the CDR3 DNA reads TGTGCCAGCAGTGCCAATCAGGGGGCCTCGCATCACGAGCAGTACTTC. The encoded protein is CASSANQGASHHEQYF.